This T cell receptor (beta chain) was found in a study of cytomegalovirus exposure and HLA in healthy donors. As for the study in general: Out of 398 genotyped donors, 81% belonged to the Caucasian-associated ancestry cluster.

The table lists this clone with a few counts. The PCR made use of 60 Vbeta and 13 Jbeta primers. Some clones are missing from TCRdb's copy, which holds only in-frame ones; the method was immunoSEQ multiplex PCR. The data hold 100,000 to 120,000 clones, with around 75% observed a single time. Germline-derived CDR1 and CDR2 are SGHDN and FVKESK. Losses at the gene ends were 2 bases for V and 5 bases for J; bases not matched to a gene: 12. The CDR3 is 17 amino acids. The specimen sequenced was PBMCs. This TCR was recovered from a man aged 40-55 years in good health and CMV-seronegative. The chain employs TRBV14 and TRBJ2-7, with 10 positions matching TRBD1. CDR3 bases: TGTGCCAGCAGCCAAACTACGTTCCGGGACAGGGGTCACGAGCAGTACTTC. Translated: CASSQTTFRDRGHEQYF.